Listed below are T cell receptor beta chains from one sample, sequenced in a study of blood T cell repertoires in COVID-19. Clones were read by immunoSEQ multiplex PCR, and TCRdb kept only the in-frame ones, dropping some. Of about 300,000 clones detected, just over 85% appear once; the ten largest clones hold about 4.1%. The specimen sequenced was PBMCs or T cells enriched from blood (not recorded which). Receptors were obtained from a man aged 25 to 45 who had recovered from COVID-19. Both conserved end residues are part of each CDR3. D genes are given only for firm matches. The size entry is marked missing in some rows and otherwise reads once, few, many or a size class.

J gene,clone size,D gene,V gene,CDR3 protein,CDR3 DNA
TRBJ2-3,.,.,TRBV7-2,CASSVGPSTDTQYF,TGTGCCAGCAGCGTGGGGCCTAGCACAGATACGCAGTATTTT
TRBJ1-4,few,.,TRBV7-9,CASERTAEKLFF,TGTGCCAGCGAAAGGACAGCCGAAAAACTGTTTTTT
TRBJ2-7,.,.,TRBV6-5,CASRWTDSYEQYF,TGTGCCAGCAGGTGGACAGACTCCTACGAGCAGTACTTC
TRBJ1-2,.,TRBD1,TRBV24-1,CATSDRTGVGYTF,TGTGCCACCAGTGATCGGACAGGGGTCGGCTACACCTTC
TRBJ1-5,.,.,TRBV29-1,CSVEGQDQPQHF,TGCAGCGTTGAAGGACAGGATCAGCCCCAGCATTTT
TRBJ2-1,.,TRBD1,TRBV11-2,CASSLGPGTGVNNEQFF,TGTGCCAGCAGCTTAGGCCCCGGGACAGGGGTCAACAATGAGCAGTTCTTC
TRBJ1-1,.,.,TRBV7-9,CASSLGLGGGEAFF,TGTGCCAGCAGCTTAGGGCTGGGCGGAGGGGAAGCTTTCTTT
TRBJ1-5,once,.,TRBV28,CAGRDSGGNQPQHF,TGTGCCGGGCGCGACAGTGGCGGCAATCAGCCCCAGCATTTT
TRBJ2-1,.,.,TRBV7-2,CASSLLGGASFQFF,TGTGCCAGCAGCTTACTCGGGGGTGCGAGTTTTCAGTTCTTC
TRBJ2-7,.,.,TRBV5-4,CASSAHLGTSSYEQYF,TGTGCCAGCAGTGCCCATCTAGGTACTTCCTCCTACGAGCAGTACTTC
TRBJ2-7,.,TRBD1,TRBV10-3,CAISESLTGTYEQYF,TGTGCCATCAGTGAGTCGCTGACAGGGACCTACGAGCAGTACTTC